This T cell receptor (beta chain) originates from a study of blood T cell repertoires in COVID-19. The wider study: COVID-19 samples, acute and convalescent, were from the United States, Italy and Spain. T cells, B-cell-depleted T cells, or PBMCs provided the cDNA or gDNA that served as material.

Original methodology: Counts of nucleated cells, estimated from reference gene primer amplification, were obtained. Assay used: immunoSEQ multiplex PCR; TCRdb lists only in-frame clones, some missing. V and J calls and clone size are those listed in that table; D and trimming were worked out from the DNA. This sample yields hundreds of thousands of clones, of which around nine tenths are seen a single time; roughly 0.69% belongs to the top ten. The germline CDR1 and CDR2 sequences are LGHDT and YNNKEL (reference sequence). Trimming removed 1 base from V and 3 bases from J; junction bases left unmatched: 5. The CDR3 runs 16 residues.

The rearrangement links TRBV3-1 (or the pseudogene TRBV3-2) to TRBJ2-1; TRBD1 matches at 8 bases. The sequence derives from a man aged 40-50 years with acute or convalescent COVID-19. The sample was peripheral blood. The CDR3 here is CASSQAAGGYYNEQFF. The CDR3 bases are TGTGCCAGCAGCCAAGCAGCAGGGGGCTACTACAATGAGCAGTTCTTC.